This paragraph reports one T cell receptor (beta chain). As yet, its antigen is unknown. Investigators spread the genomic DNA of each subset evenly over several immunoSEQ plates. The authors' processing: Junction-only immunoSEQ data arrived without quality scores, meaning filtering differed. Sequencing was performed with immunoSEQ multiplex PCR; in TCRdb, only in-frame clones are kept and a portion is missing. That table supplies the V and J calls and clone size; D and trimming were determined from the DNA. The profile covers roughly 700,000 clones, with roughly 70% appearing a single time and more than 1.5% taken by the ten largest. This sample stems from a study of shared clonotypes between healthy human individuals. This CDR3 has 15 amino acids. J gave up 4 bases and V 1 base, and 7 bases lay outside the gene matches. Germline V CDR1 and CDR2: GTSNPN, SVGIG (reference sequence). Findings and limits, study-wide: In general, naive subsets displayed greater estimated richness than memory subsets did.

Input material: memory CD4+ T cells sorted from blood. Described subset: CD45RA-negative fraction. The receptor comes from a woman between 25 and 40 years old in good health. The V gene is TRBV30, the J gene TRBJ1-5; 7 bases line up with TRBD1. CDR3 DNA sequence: TGTGCCTGGAGTGCAGCCAGGGGGAGGAATCAGCCCCAGCATTTT. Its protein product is CAWSAARGRNQPQHF.